The 26 T cell receptor beta chains presented below share a single source sample, sequenced in a study of OX40 agonist ivuxolimab in advanced cancers. The data were produced by immunoSEQ multiplex PCR, yet TCRdb's version contains in-frame clones alone and is incomplete. Here the sample spans over 30,000 clones, around 80% being singletons. The sequenced sample was CD4+ or CD8+ T cells sorted from blood, obtained in a trial of the OX40 agonist ivuxolimab. These receptors were collected from an adult with an advanced solid tumor such as melanoma, head and neck, liver or kidney cancer.

The chain combines TRBV7-2 with TRBJ1-6; a weak D match, TRBD1 (5 bases). CDR3 length: 14 amino acids. Trimming removed 1 base from V and 9 bases from J, with 10 bases in between. Germline CDR1 reads SGHTA; CDR2 reads FQGNSA. CDR3 sequence: CASSLERGVSPLHF. As DNA, the CDR3 is TGTGCCAGCAGCTTAGAGAGGGGCGTTTCACCCCTCCACTTT.

This clone was picked up one time. The chain is built from TRBV6-6 and TRBJ2-1, with 9 bases lining up with TRBD2. The CDR3 contains 15 residues. Germline CDR1 and CDR2: MNHNY and SVGAGI (reference sequence). V lost 7 bases to trimming and J lost 5 bases; unmatched junction nucleotides: 9. CDR3 in amino acids: CASTHSGSAHNEQFF. The CDR3 DNA is TGTGCCAGCACCCATAGCGGGAGTGCCCACAATGAGCAGTTCTTC.

The chain combines TRBV5-1 with TRBJ1-1; D is undetermined. The CDR3 runs to 14 residues. V was cut by 9 bases and J by 2 bases, with 17 bases left in between. Germline values: CDR1 SGHRS, CDR2 YFSETQ. This chain's CDR3 is CATAREQTNTEAFF. In nucleotides, the CDR3 is TGCGCCACCGCTCGGGAACAGACAAACACTGAAGCTTTCTTT.

The CDR3 nucleotides read TGCGCCAGCAGCCCGCGACAGGGATTTAATTCACCCCTCCACTTT. Its protein product is CASSPRQGFNSPLHF. The chain links TRBV5-1 to TRBJ1-6, with 7 nucleotides matching TRBD1. Germline CDR1 and CDR2: SGHRS and YFSETQ. This CDR3 spans 15 amino acids. The trim removed 4 bases at V and 6 bases at J, leaving 7 bases unmatched. Full variable domain (missing parts from reference TRBV5-1 and TRBJ1-6): KAGVTQTPRYLIKTRGQQVTLSCSPISGHRSVSWYQQTPGQGLQFLFEYFSETQRNKGNFPGRFSGRQFSNSRSEMNVSTLELGDSALYLCASSPRQGFNSPLHFGNGTRLTVT.

The chain links TRBV18 to TRBJ2-3; D is uncertain. This CDR3 is built from 13 residues. Deletions cut 0 bases from V and 1 base from J, with 2 bases between. Germline CDR1 is KGHSH and CDR2 is LQKENI. CDR3 coding DNA: TGTGCCAGCTCACCACCTGGCACAGATACGCAGTATTTT. This encodes CASSPPGTDTQYF. The variable domain in full, completed from reference TRBV18 and TRBJ2-3, reads NAGVMQNPRHLVRRRGQEARLRCSPMKGHSHVYWYRQLPEEGLKFMVYLQKENIIDESGMPKERFSAEFPKEGPSILRIQQVVRGDSAAYFCASSPPGTDTQYFGPGTRLTVL.

V and J are TRBV6-5 and TRBJ1-3; D is undetermined. Per the germline V gene, CDR1 is MNHEY and CDR2 is SVGAGI. CDR3 length equals 13 residues. V dropped 0 bases and J dropped 4 bases, with 4 bases sitting between them. The CDR3 bases are TGTGCCAGCAGTTACTCAAGGGGAAACACCATATATTTT. Amino acids: CASSYSRGNTIYF.

The table lists this clone with a count of one. The CDR3: CASSQDFGRGTDTQYF. DNA of the CDR3: TGCGCCAGCAGCCAAGATTTCGGCAGGGGGACAGATACGCAGTATTTT. The V and J genes are TRBV4-3 and TRBJ2-3; TRBD1 matches 7 bases. Germline V gene data show CDR1 as LGHNA and CDR2 as YSLEER. V gave up 0 bases and J gave up 3 bases; unmatched junction bases: 6. The CDR3 loop spans 16 amino acids.

The genes are TRBV7-2 and TRBJ1-2; TRBD1 might be the D (6 bases). The length of the CDR3 is 15 residues. Per germline, CDR1 SGHTA and CDR2 FQGNSA. Trimming took 5 bases from V and 4 from J, leaving 17 bases between them. The CDR3 spells CASSTGGGQVYGYTF. CDR3 DNA sequence: TGTGCCAGCAGCACGGGTGGGGGGCAGGTCTATGGCTACACCTTC.

The chain couples TRBV7-9 to TRBJ2-1; D not resolved. The germline V and J ends were trimmed by 3 bases and 6 bases, with 15 bases remaining between them. Germline CDR1 and CDR2: SEHNR and FQNEAQ (reference sequence). The CDR3 extends over 15 amino acids. CDR3 protein: CASSFEVAPSNEQFF. CDR3 nucleotide sequence: TGTGCCAGCAGCTTCGAAGTAGCCCCCTCCAATGAGCAGTTCTTC. The full variable domain, completed using reference TRBV7-9 and TRBJ2-1, is DTGVSQNPRHKITKRGQNVTFRCDPISEHNRLYWYRQTLGQGPEFLTYFQNEAQLEKSRLLSDRFSAERPKGSFSTLEIQRTEQGDSAMYLCASSFEVAPSNEQFFGPGTRLTVL.

With regard to this clone: Other DNA sequences from this sample encode an identical CDR3 as well. The V call is TRBV30, the J call TRBJ1-3; D is unresolved. CDR1 is GTSNPN and CDR2 is SVGIG in the germline V gene (reference sequence). The CDR3 is made up of 15 amino acids. V lost 0 bases and J lost 0, with 9 bases in between. CDR3: CAWSVGLSSGNTIYF. The CDR3 nucleotides are TGTGCCTGGAGTGTAGGCTTGAGCTCTGGAAACACCATATATTTT.

The V gene is TRBV30, the J gene TRBJ2-3; 12 bases are a match to TRBD2. After removal of 2 bases from V and 6 bases from J, the junction contained 12 bases not matched to a gene. The germline V gene encodes CDR1 GTSNPN and CDR2 SVGIG (reference sequence). The CDR3 is made up of 17 amino acids. The chain's CDR3 is CAWSMVLAGGPGDTQYF. CDR3 DNA sequence: TGTGCCTGGAGTATGGTCCTAGCGGGGGGGCCCGGGGATACGCAGTATTTT.

The genes are TRBV19 and TRBJ1-5; 8 bases map to TRBD1. Germline CDR1 and CDR2: LNHDA and SQIVND (reference sequence). The CDR3 is 16 amino acids. Losses at the gene ends were 4 bases for V and 2 bases for J; bases not matched to a gene: 7. CDR3 loop: CASSTWTGRGNQPQHF. As DNA, the CDR3 is TGTGCCAGTAGTACATGGACAGGGAGGGGCAATCAGCCCCAGCATTTT.

V gene TRBV29-1 combines with J gene TRBJ2-3, with D possibly being TRBD1 (7 bases). CDR3 length: 14 residues. Germline values: CDR1 SQVTM, CDR2 ANQGSEA. Deletions cut 6 bases from V and 2 bases from J, with 15 bases between. CDR3 protein: CSVRDRLSTDTQYF. The CDR3 region has the DNA TGCAGCGTGCGGGACAGATTATCCACAGATACGCAGTATTTT.

CDR3 DNA: TGTGCCAGTATCGTACCAGGGCGCGCTAACTATGGCTACACCTTC. Encoded protein: CASIVPGRANYGYTF. J is TRBJ1-2 and V is TRBV19; D might be TRBD1 (5 bases). The V gene's germline CDR1 is LNHDA and CDR2 SQIVND (reference sequence). The V gene lost 7 bases and the J gene lost 0 bases, with 15 bases spanning the gap. The CDR3 has 15 residues.

The genes are TRBV14 and TRBJ1-1; D is perhaps TRBD1 (5 bases). Trimming stripped 4 bases from V and 9 bases from J, with 12 bases between. This CDR3 comprises 12 residues. Germline V gives CDR1 SGHDN, CDR2 FVKESK. The CDR3 DNA is TGTGCCAGCAGCCTATCAGGGTCTCAAGCTTTCTTT. Translated, it gives CASSLSGSQAFF.

The chain recombines TRBV7-3 with TRBJ1-6; TRBD1 might be the D (6 bases). Looked up from germline, CDR1 is SGHTA and CDR2 is FQGTGA. Between the trimmed V and J ends, which lost 5 bases and 7 bases, there was a span of 12 bases. The CDR3 runs 14 residues. CDR3 in amino acids: CASSPGGANSPLHF. In DNA form, the CDR3 reads TGTGCCAGCAGCCCCGGGGGGGCAAATTCACCCCTCCACTTT.

This clone has only one observation. This sequence joins TRBV7-2 and TRBJ2-1, with 11 bases that match TRBD1. The J segment lost 9 bases and the V segment lost 5 bases, leaving 6 bases of the junction unmatched. From germline, CDR1 is SGHTA and CDR2 FQGNSA. This CDR3 comprises 14 residues. The CDR3 protein is CASSPGTGGVEQFF. CDR3 nucleotide sequence: TGTGCCAGCAGCCCCGGGACAGGGGGTGTTGAGCAGTTCTTC.

This clone was counted between two and nine times. The chain joins TRBV29-1 to TRBJ2-1, with TRBD1 matching over 8 bases. Germline values: CDR1 SQVTM, CDR2 ANQGSEA. The CDR3 runs to 14 residues. V dropped 7 bases and J dropped 2; count of bases not matched to a gene: 7. CDR3 in amino acids: CSGDGTGAYNEQFF. CDR3 coding DNA: TGCAGCGGGGACGGGACAGGAGCCTACAATGAGCAGTTCTTC.

This clone has a handful of counts. The chain has TRBV7-6 and TRBJ2-2, with no clear D. Trimming shortened V by 5 bases and J by 6 bases, and 13 bases separated the two germline ends. In germline, CDR1 is SGHVS, CDR2 FNYEAQ. The CDR3 has 14 amino acids. Here the CDR3 reads CASSPQQLSGELFF. The CDR3 region has the DNA TGTGCCAGCAGCCCTCAGCAGTTGTCCGGGGAGCTGTTTTTT. The full variable domain, in which reference TRBV7-6 and TRBJ2-2 provide the parts outside the CDR3, is GAGVSQSPRYKVTKRGQDVALRCDPISGHVSLYWYRQALGQGPEFLTYFNYEAQQDKSGLPNDRFSAERPEGSISTLTIQRTEQRDSAMYRCASSPQQLSGELFFGEGSRLTVL.

This clone occurred a few times. J is TRBJ2-7 and V is TRBV13; 11 nucleotides align to TRBD2. This CDR3 is built from 16 residues. V shed 6 bases, J shed 3 bases, and the junction held 10 bases outside the gene matches. Germline CDR1 PRHDT, CDR2 FYEKMQ (reference sequence). The CDR3 loop is CASSKDSGLADYEQYF. The CDR3 DNA is TGTGCCAGCAGTAAAGACTCGGGACTAGCGGACTACGAGCAGTACTTC.

CDR3 DNA: TGTGCCAGCACCGGACAGGTGACTAGCGGGCCTAGCACAGATACGCAGTATTTT. It specifies CASTGQVTSGPSTDTQYF. The J gene is TRBJ2-3, the V gene TRBV21-1; the tabulated D call, TRBD2, remains unverified against the DNA. TRBV21-1 is marked as a pseudogene. The CDR3 extends over 18 amino acids.

The CDR3 loop reads CASSFGELDTEAFF. CDR3 nucleotides: TGCGCCAGCAGCTTCGGGGAGTTGGACACTGAAGCTTTCTTT. The chain employs TRBV5-1 and TRBJ1-1, with D hard to call. The CDR3 consists of 14 residues. Germline CDR1 and CDR2: SGHRS and YFSETQ. V was clipped by 2 bases and J by 3 bases, with 11 bases between them.

The genes are TRBV7-2 and TRBJ2-3; 10 bases line up with TRBD2. V lost 1 base, J lost 14 bases, and 9 bases stayed unmatched. The CDR3 consists of 14 residues. Germline assignment: CDR1 SGHTA and CDR2 FQGNSA. In DNA form, the CDR3 reads TGTGCCAGCAGCTTAGGGCTAGCGGGGGCACCGGGGTATTTT. Translating it yields CASSLGLAGAPGYF.

This clone was found a few times. V usage is TRBV5-1 and J usage is TRBJ1-1; D gene uncertain. The CDR3 is 14 amino acids. The V gene lost 5 bases and the J gene lost 1 base, with 12 bases spanning the gap. From germline, CDR1 is SGHRS and CDR2 YFSETQ. Written as DNA, the CDR3 is TGCGCCAGCAGTGCGGAGATACGGAACACTGAAGCTTTCTTT. Amino acid sequence: CASSAEIRNTEAFF.

The rearrangement uses TRBV5-1 and TRBJ2-7; D might be TRBD1 (5 bases). The CDR3 totals 16 residues. The V and J ends lost 0 bases and 2 bases respectively, with 15 bases between them. Per germline, CDR1 SGHRS and CDR2 YFSETQ. The CDR3 DNA reads TGCGCCAGCAGCTTGGATGGGGCAGCCAAAACCTACGAGCAGTACTTC. It is translated as CASSLDGAAKTYEQYF.

This sequence joins TRBV6-5 and TRBJ2-4; TRBD1 matches 8 bases. The CDR3 has 13 amino acids. CDR1 and CDR2 from the germline V gene are MNHEY and SVGAGI. V shed 4 bases, J shed 8 bases, and the junction held 4 bases outside the gene matches. The chain's CDR3 is CASSSDRGHIQYF. The CDR3 region has the DNA TGTGCCAGCAGTTCCGACAGGGGACACATTCAGTACTTC.